The 23 T cell receptor beta chains below come from one sample, sequenced in a study of molecular identifiers for immune sequencing clone quantification (dated by TCRdb to between 2018 and 2020). Receptor amplification or capture employed PCR. Sequenced on an Illumina HiSeq 4000. The public reads were reanalyzed by TCRdb: fastp trimming at Q25, MiXCR alignment, in-frame beta chains only. Each CDR3 protein appears once, grouped with its most common genes and DNA. This sample gives 65,000 or so distinct CDR3 sequences in total; roughly 20% of them show up just once. Clones ranked in the top ten supply about 1.6% of the sample. Sequencing was done on a sample of naive CD8+ T cells from blood, with Jurkat cell RNA spiked in. The intended sense of this specimen's cell subset or site label: FACS-sorted CD8+CD4-CCR7+CD45RA+ naive T cells. The receptors shown here come from a human donor in good health. Some libraries in this study had Jurkat cell RNA spiked in.

This clonotype appeared many times. The chain combines TRBV28 with TRBJ2-7; TRBD1 matches at 8 bases. Per the germline V gene, CDR1 is MDHEN and CDR2 is SYDVKM. The junction had 4 bases not matched to a gene; V was cut back by 0 bases and J by 3 bases. The CDR3 has 15 amino acids. CDR3 amino acids: CASSLWGQVYYEQYF. In DNA form, the CDR3 reads TGTGCCAGCAGTTTATGGGGACAGGTCTACTACGAGCAGTACTTC.

This clonotype has at least ten counts. V and J are TRBV13 and TRBJ1-2, with 7 bases aligning to TRBD1. V gave up 5 bases and J gave up 2 bases; unmatched junction bases: 8. CDR1 and CDR2 (germline): PRHDT, FYEKMQ (reference sequence). This CDR3 has 15 amino acids. CDR3 sequence: CASSRGTDINYGYTF. For the CDR3, the DNA is TGTGCCAGCAGCAGGGGGACAGACATCAACTATGGCTACACCTTC.

A remark on this clonotype: A much larger clone is a single base away; this may be a read error. The V gene is TRBV7-8, the J gene TRBJ2-2; 9 bases map to TRBD1. CDR1 and CDR2 (germline): SGHVS, FQNEAQ. This CDR3 has 17 amino acids. The CDR3 loop reads CASSLAGGTGFTGELLF. DNA for the CDR3: TGTGCCAGCAGCTTAGCAGGGGGGACAGGGTTTACCGGGGAGCTGCTTTTT. Full variable domain (rest looked up from reference TRBV7-8 and TRBJ2-2): GAGVSQSPRYKVAKRGQDVALRCDPISGHVSLFWYQQALGQGPEFLTYFQNEAQLDKSGLPSDRFFAERPEGSVSTLKIQRTQQEDSAVYLCASSLAGGTGFTGELLFGEGSRLTVL.

About this clonotype: It is likely a read error, because the conserved phenylalanine at the end of the CDR3 is missing. The V call is TRBV4-3, the J call TRBJ2-1; 8 bases line up with TRBD2. The CDR3 length is 16 residues. V trimming: 1 base; J trimming: 3 bases; junction bases outside the gene matches: 5. CDR1 is LGHNA and CDR2 is YSLEER in the germline V gene. CDR3 region: CASSQGLAGGYNEQFL. The CDR3 DNA sequence: TGCGCCAGCAGCCAAGGTCTGGCGGGAGGCTACAATGAGCAGTTCCTC.

This clonotype was seen repeatedly, ten times or more. The chain recombines TRBV20-1 with TRBJ1-5, with TRBD1 matching 7 bases. This CDR3 is 17 amino acids long. Unmatched junction bases numbered 11, after V lost 3 bases and J lost 0 bases. The germline V gene encodes CDR1 DFQATT and CDR2 SNEGSKA (reference sequence). As DNA, the CDR3 is TGCAGTGCTAGGGGGAGACAGGGCGGTGATAGCAATCAGCCCCAGCATTTT. This encodes CSARGRQGGDSNQPQHF.

As for this clonotype: A much larger clone is a single base away; this may be a read error. This sequence joins TRBV7-2 and TRBJ2-7, with D maybe TRBD2 (6 bases). From germline, CDR1 is SGHTA and CDR2 FQGNSA. The CDR3 is 18 residues long. The CDR3 DNA follows: TGTGCCGGCAGCTTAAGCTCTCGTGGGTGGGGGGAGACGGGCGAGCAGTACTTC. Amino acids: CAGSLSSRGWGETGEQYF. Based on the CDR3 plus reference TRBV7-2 and TRBJ2-7, the full variable domain is GAGVSQSPSNKVTEKGKDVELRCDPISGHTALYWYRQSLGQGLEFLIYFQGNSAPDKSGLPSDRFSAERTGGSVSTLTIQRTQQEDSAVYLCAGSLSSRGWGETGEQYFGPGTRLTVT.

The rearrangement links TRBV15 to TRBJ1-5, with 7 nucleotides matching TRBD1. Trimming removed 5 bases from V and 0 bases from J; junction bases left unmatched: 4. Per germline, CDR1 LNHNV and CDR2 YYDKDF (reference sequence). There are 15 residues in the CDR3. The CDR3 spells CATSGTDRSNQPQHF. CDR3 coding DNA: TGTGCCACCAGCGGGACAGACCGTAGCAATCAGCCCCAGCATTTT.

This clonotype was picked up many times. The V and J genes are TRBV24-1 and TRBJ2-3; 11 bases agree with TRBD2. Unmatched junction bases numbered 3, after V lost 7 bases and J lost 1 base. This CDR3 region has 15 residues. Germline loops: CDR1 KGHDR, CDR2 SFDVKD. The CDR3 region is CATSELAGGTDTQYF. The DNA of the CDR3 is TGTGCCACCAGCGAACTAGCGGGAGGCACAGATACGCAGTATTTT.

This clonotype was observed at least ten times. The rearrangement links TRBV30 to TRBJ2-3, with TRBD1 as a possible D gene (5 bases). Per germline, CDR1 GTSNPN and CDR2 SVGIG (reference sequence). The germline V and J ends were trimmed by 0 bases and 6 bases, with 10 bases remaining between them. The CDR3 contains 13 residues. CDR3 in DNA: TGTGCCTGGAGTGTACAGCCAGGGGATACGCAGTATTTT. Translating gives CAWSVQPGDTQYF.

Turning to this clonotype: This may stem from a read error, because a much larger clone lies one nucleotide away. The chain uses TRBV7-9 and TRBJ1-1, with D uncertain. Germline lookup yields CDR1 SEHNR and CDR2 FQNEAQ (reference sequence). The length of the CDR3 is 12 residues. The V end lost 6 bases, the J end lost 0 bases, and 5 bases lay between the germline ends. The CDR3 DNA is TGTGCCAGCAGTATGGTGAACACTGAAGCTTTCTTT. It is translated as CASSMVNTEAFF.

To note about this clonotype: Being one base from a much bigger clone, this may be a read error. Likely a read error: the CDR3 ends without its conserved phenylalanine or tryptophan. V is TRBV24-1 and J is TRBJ2-2; D possibly corresponds to TRBD2 (5 bases). This CDR3 has 15 amino acids. Germline V lookup: CDR1 KGHDR, CDR2 SFDVKD. V was clipped by 9 bases and J by 0 bases, with 13 bases between them. The CDR3 spells CATGHSATNTGELFL. In nucleotides, the CDR3 is TGTGCCACCGGTCATAGCGCGACGAACACCGGGGAGCTGTTTTTA.

This clonotype was observed a single time. V is TRBV9 and J is TRBJ2-7; 7 bases fit TRBD2. Germline V CDR1 and CDR2: SGDLS, YYNGEE. The CDR3 runs to 14 residues. V shed 3 bases and J 5 bases; nucleotides not matched to a gene: 8. The CDR3, as DNA: TGTGCCAGCAGCGCCTCCGGACTAGGGGACGAGCAGTACTTC. The encoded protein is CASSASGLGDEQYF.

V usage is TRBV27 and J usage is TRBJ2-1; D could derive from TRBD1 or TRBD2 (5 bases each). There are 17 residues in the CDR3. Trimming left V 7 bases short and J 0 bases short, with 19 bases between. CDR1 MNHEY and CDR2 SMNVEV come from the germline V gene (reference sequence). The CDR3 loop is CASTAPNGGSSYNEQFF. The CDR3 DNA sequence: TGTGCCAGCACCGCCCCCAATGGGGGAAGCTCCTACAATGAGCAGTTCTTC.

In this sample, this clonotype turned up many times. V is TRBV29-1 and J is TRBJ1-1; the D gene is possibly TRBD1 (5 bases). The CDR3 runs 12 residues. The V gene lost 8 bases and the J gene lost 2 bases, with 12 bases spanning the gap. From germline, CDR1 is SQVTM and CDR2 ANQGSEA. The CDR3 DNA reads as TGCAGCACCGGGGCCCAAAACACTGAAGCTTTCTTT. This codes for CSTGAQNTEAFF.

In this sample, this clonotype turned up a few times. This may come from a read error, since a much larger clone is one base off. The chain employs TRBV19 and TRBJ2-3; D possibly corresponds to TRBD1 (6 bases). The CDR3 loop spans 18 amino acids. From germline, CDR1 is LNHDA and CDR2 SQIVND (reference sequence). With 3 bases removed from V and 0 bases from J, the gap between germline ends came to 19 bases. The DNA for the CDR3 is TGTGCCAGTAGTATCTACCGGACAGAAGATTTTAGCACAGATACGCAGTATTTT. Translation gives CASSIYRTEDFSTDTQYF.

This clonotype was detected only a few times. The chain links TRBV19 to TRBJ2-1; a weak D match, TRBD2 (6 bases). The CDR3 is 14 residues long. Trimming shortened V by 3 bases and J by 5 bases, and 11 bases separated the two germline ends. The germline CDR1 and CDR2 sequences are LNHDA and SQIVND (reference sequence). The CDR3 protein is CASSIVLADNEQFF. The CDR3 DNA follows: TGTGCCAGTAGTATCGTATTAGCGGACAATGAGCAGTTCTTC.

This clonotype has at least ten counts. V and J are TRBV7-9 and TRBJ1-1; D remains ambiguous. The CDR3 runs 14 residues. Looked up from germline, CDR1 is SEHNR and CDR2 is FQNEAQ (reference sequence). Trimming removed 5 bases from V and 4 bases from J, with 14 bases in between. In DNA form, the CDR3 reads TGTGCCAGCAGCCCGGGCTCCACGGGCACTGAAGCTTTCTTT. Amino acid sequence: CASSPGSTGTEAFF.

This clonotype came up many times. V is TRBV29-1 and J is TRBJ2-7, with D possibly being TRBD1 (7 bases). This CDR3 is 13 amino acids long. CDR1 SQVTM and CDR2 ANQGSEA come from the germline V gene. V lost 4 bases, J lost 6 bases, and 16 bases lay in between. This CDR3 is CSVVAGGLGEQYF. The CDR3 DNA reads TGCAGCGTTGTGGCAGGGGGGTTGGGCGAGCAGTACTTC.

This clonotype was observed many times. CDR3 residues: CASSIDHYEQYF. DNA for the CDR3: TGTGCCAGTAGTATCGACCACTACGAGCAGTACTTC. This chain connects TRBV19 to TRBJ2-7; no firm D call. The CDR3 runs to 12 residues. Trimming took off 3 bases at V and 3 bases at J, with 6 bases between the two ends. The V gene's germline CDR1 is LNHDA and CDR2 SQIVND (reference sequence).

The genes are TRBV10-3 and TRBJ2-2; 15 nucleotides match TRBD2. The CDR3 has 18 residues. Germline V CDR1 and CDR2: ENHRY, SYGVKD. The V and J ends lost 4 bases and 4 bases, in that order; junction bases with no gene match: 7. Here the CDR3 DNA reads TGTGCCATCAGTGGGACTAGCGGGAGGGCCGTATGCACCGGGGAGCTGTTTTTT. It is translated as CAISGTSGRAVCTGELFF.

This clonotype was counted at least ten times. The V and J genes are TRBV18 and TRBJ2-7, with D tentatively TRBD2 (5 bases). V was pared by 3 bases and J by 4 bases, with 10 bases between. The length of the CDR3 is 13 residues. Germline V gives CDR1 KGHSH, CDR2 LQKENI. The CDR3 coding sequence is TGTGCCAGCTCACCCTCCGGGATGTACGAGCAGTACTTC. It translates to CASSPSGMYEQYF.

This clonotype has a handful of counts. The V gene is TRBV7-2, the J gene TRBJ2-7, with D possibly TRBD2 on 6 matching bases. This CDR3 has 17 residues. V lost 1 base, J lost 3 bases, and 19 bases lay in between. Germline V gene data show CDR1 as SGHTA and CDR2 as FQGNSA. The CDR3: CASSLGRSEGFHYEQYF. CDR3 DNA: TGTGCCAGCAGCTTAGGGCGGTCGGAGGGGTTCCACTACGAGCAGTACTTC.

This clonotype was detected a few times. This rearrangement joins TRBV5-1 to TRBJ1-2; perhaps TRBD1 as D (5 bases). Germline CDR1 and CDR2: SGHRS and YFSETQ. This CDR3 is built from 16 residues. Trimming removed 2 bases at V and 4 bases at J, with 18 bases between. CDR3 nucleotides: TGCGCCAGCAGCTTCAACGGGCAGGGCAAGGGCTATGGCTACACCTTC. Translation: CASSFNGQGKGYGYTF.